Each of the 3 T cell receptor beta chains below was sequenced from the same sample in a study of neoadjuvant anti-PD-1 for oral cavity cancer. The data were produced by immunoSEQ multiplex PCR, yet TCRdb's version contains in-frame clones alone and is incomplete. The sample holds nearly 15,000 clones, 36% seen once. Specified time point: after neoadjuvant nivolumab, at surgical resection. This specimen was tumor tissue, taken after nivolumab (anti-PD-1) treatment. The receptors were gathered from a person aged 40 to 85 with oral cavity squamous cell carcinoma.

This sequence joins TRBV7-2 and TRBJ1-3; 7 bases fit TRBD1. This CDR3 region has 15 residues. Germline V gene lookup returns CDR1 SGHTA and CDR2 FQGNSA. V gave up 6 bases and J gave up 0 bases; unmatched junction bases: 5. In DNA, the CDR3 is TGTGCCAGCAGTTCAGGGGGGAGCTCTGGAAACACCATATATTTT. This codes for CASSSGGSSGNTIYF.

In this sample, this clone turned up a few times. This sequence joins TRBV12-5 and TRBJ2-1; a possible D gene is TRBD1 (6 bases). Between the trimmed V and J ends, which lost 5 bases and 7 bases, there was a span of 15 bases. CDR1 and CDR2 from the germline V gene are LGHNT and FRNRAP. There are 14 residues in the CDR3. CDR3 loop: CASGPTQGKNEQFF. The CDR3 region has the DNA TGTGCTAGTGGTCCTACTCAGGGGAAGAATGAGCAGTTCTTC.

This clone was counted a few times. V and J are TRBV9 and TRBJ2-2; D is ambiguous. The CDR3 loop spans 16 amino acids. The ends were cut back, 2 bases at V and 1 base at J, with 12 bases in the middle. Looked up from germline, CDR1 is SGDLS and CDR2 is YYNGEE. As DNA, the CDR3 is TGTGCCAGCAGCGTCCGGGTTAGAGGGAACACCGGGGAGCTGTTTTTT. Protein: CASSVRVRGNTGELFF.